The sequence of this T cell receptor beta chain was determined in a study of radiotherapy plus CTLA-4 blockade in lung cancer. As to this clone: Its specificity is not known.

J lost 3 bases, V lost 1 base, and 4 bases had no gene match. Germline CDR1 is MNHNS and CDR2 is SASEGT. The CDR3 is 16 residues long. The assay was immunoSEQ multiplex PCR, and TCRdb's table has in-frame clones only and misses some. The data hold over 80,000 clones, with around 87% observed a single time. Findings and limits, study-wide: Clones of tumor-derived TCRs expanded in blood after radiotherapy plus ipilimumab.

Each patient with chemo-refractory metastatic non-small-cell lung cancer was treated with focal radiation plus CTLA-4 blockade using ipilimumab. The V gene is TRBV6-1, the J gene TRBJ1-5; 9 nucleotides match TRBD1. The material was peripheral blood, obtained from a patient treated with radiotherapy plus ipilimumab. This TCR was recovered from a human donor with non-small cell lung cancer that progressed on radiotherapy plus ipilimumab. This CDR3 reads CASSEGDRGYNQPQHF. DNA of the CDR3: TGTGCCAGCAGTGAAGGCGACAGGGGGTACAATCAGCCCCAGCATTTT.